This passage covers 2 T cell receptor beta chains from one sample sequenced in a study of T cells in localized non-small cell lung cancer. Method: immunoSEQ multiplex PCR; TCRdb's copy keeps in-frame clones and lacks some. Of about 91,000 clones in the sample, approximately 88% were seen once. This specimen consisted of peripheral blood, obtained before any cancer treatment. The source is a man between 40 and 75 years old with stage I squamous cell lung carcinoma.

The gene calls are TRBV14 and TRBJ1-3; a weak D match, TRBD1 (6 bases). The CDR3 consists of 15 residues. CDR1 SGHDN and CDR2 FVKESK come from the germline V gene. Trimming pared 5 bases from V and 4 bases from J, leaving 15 bases between. In DNA form, the CDR3 reads TGTGCCAGCAGCACCCTGGGGGGCGGCGGAAACACCATATATTTT. It yields the protein CASSTLGGGGNTIYF.

The rearrangement links TRBV6-1 to TRBJ2-5; 8 bases line up with TRBD2. The CDR3 is 12 residues long. With 8 bases clipped from V and 5 bases from J, the junction kept 4 bases outside the gene matches. Germline CDR1 and CDR2: MNHNS and SASEGT. CDR3 in amino acids: CASRGGRETQYF. CDR3 nucleotide sequence: TGTGCCAGCCGGGGGGGGAGGGAGACCCAGTACTTC.